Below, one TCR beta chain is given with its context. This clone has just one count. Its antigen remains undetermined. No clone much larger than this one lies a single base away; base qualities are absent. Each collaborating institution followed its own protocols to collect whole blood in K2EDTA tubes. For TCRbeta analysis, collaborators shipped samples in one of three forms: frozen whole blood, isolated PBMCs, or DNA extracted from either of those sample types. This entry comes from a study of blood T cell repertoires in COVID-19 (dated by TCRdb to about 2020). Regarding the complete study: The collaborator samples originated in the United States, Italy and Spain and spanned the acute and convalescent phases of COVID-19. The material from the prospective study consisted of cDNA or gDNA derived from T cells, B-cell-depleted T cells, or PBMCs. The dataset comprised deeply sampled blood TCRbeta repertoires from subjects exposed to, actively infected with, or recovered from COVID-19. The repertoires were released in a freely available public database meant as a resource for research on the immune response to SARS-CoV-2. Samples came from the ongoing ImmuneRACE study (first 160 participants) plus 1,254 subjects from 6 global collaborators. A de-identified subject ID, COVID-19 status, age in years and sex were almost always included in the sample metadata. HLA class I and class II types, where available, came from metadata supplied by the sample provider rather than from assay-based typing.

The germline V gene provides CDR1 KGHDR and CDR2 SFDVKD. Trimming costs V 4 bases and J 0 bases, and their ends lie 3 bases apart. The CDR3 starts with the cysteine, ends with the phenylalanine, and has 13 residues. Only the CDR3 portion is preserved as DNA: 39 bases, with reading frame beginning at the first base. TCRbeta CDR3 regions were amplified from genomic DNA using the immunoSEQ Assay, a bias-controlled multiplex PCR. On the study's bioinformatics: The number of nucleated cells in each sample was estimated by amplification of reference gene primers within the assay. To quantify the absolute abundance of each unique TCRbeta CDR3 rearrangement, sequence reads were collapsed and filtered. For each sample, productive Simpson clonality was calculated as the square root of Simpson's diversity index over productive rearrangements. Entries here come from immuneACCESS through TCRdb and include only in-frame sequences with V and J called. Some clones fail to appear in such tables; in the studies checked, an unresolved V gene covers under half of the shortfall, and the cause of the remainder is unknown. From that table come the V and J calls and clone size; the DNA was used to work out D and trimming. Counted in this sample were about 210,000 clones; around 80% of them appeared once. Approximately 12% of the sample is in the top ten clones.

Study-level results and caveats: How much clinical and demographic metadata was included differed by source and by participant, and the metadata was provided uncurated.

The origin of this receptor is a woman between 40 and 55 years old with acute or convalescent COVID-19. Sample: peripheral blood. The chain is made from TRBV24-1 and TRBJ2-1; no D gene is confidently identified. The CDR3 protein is CATSESSYNEQFF. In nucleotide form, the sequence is TGTGCCACCAGTGAGAGCTCCTACAATGAGCAGTTCTTC.